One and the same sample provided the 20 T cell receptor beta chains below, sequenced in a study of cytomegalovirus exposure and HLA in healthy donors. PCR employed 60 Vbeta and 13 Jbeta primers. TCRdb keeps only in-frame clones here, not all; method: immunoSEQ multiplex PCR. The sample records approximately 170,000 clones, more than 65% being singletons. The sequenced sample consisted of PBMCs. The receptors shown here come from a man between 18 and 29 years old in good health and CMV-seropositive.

CDR3 sequence reads: CASSLSSGTGELFF. CDR3 DNA sequence: TGTGCCAGCAGCTTGTCTTCAGGAACCGGGGAGCTGTTTTTT. The chain couples TRBV5-6 to TRBJ2-2; D not certain. Germline V lookup: CDR1 SGHDT, CDR2 YYEEEE. V lost 1 base, J lost 5 bases, and 9 bases lay in between. CDR3 length: 14 amino acids.

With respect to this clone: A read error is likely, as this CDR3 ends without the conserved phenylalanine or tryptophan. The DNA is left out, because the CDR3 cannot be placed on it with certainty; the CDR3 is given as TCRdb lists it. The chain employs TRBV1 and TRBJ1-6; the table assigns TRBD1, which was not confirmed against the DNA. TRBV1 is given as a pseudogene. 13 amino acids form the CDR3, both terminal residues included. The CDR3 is CTSSHGTGSPLHL.

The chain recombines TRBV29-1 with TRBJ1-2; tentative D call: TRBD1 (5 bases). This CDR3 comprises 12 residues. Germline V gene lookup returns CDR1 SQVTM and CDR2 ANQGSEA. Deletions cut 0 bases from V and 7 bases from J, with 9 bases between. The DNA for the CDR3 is TGCAGCGTTGAAGATCCTGGGGCTGGCTACACCTTC. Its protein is CSVEDPGAGYTF.

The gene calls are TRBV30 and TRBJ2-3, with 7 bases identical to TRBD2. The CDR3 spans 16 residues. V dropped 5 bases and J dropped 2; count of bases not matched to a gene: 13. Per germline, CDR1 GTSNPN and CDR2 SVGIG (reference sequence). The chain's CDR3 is CAWSTTWGRATDTQYF. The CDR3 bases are TGTGCCTGGTCTACCACATGGGGGAGGGCCACAGATACGCAGTATTTT.

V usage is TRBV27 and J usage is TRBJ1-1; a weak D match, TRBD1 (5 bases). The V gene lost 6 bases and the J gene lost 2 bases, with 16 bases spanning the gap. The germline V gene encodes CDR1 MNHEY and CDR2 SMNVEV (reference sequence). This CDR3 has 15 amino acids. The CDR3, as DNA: TGTGCCAGCAGCCAAAGGGGCGGGGGAAACACTGAAGCTTTCTTT. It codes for CASSQRGGGNTEAFF.

CDR3 in amino acids: CASSESESEAFF. For the CDR3, the DNA is TGCGCCAGCAGTGAGAGTGAGAGTGAAGCTTTCTTT. The genes are TRBV10-1 and TRBJ1-1; the D is unclear. Germline values: CDR1 WNHNN, CDR2 SYGVQD (reference sequence). V was shortened by 2 bases and J by 7 bases, with 8 bases between the two germline ends. The CDR3 sequence is 12 residues long.

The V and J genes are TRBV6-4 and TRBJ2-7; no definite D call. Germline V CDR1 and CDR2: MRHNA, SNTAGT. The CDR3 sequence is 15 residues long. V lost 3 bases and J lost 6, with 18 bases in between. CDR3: CASSEEITVPGEQYF. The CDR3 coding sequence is TGTGCCAGCAGTGAAGAGATAACAGTTCCTGGCGAGCAGTACTTC.

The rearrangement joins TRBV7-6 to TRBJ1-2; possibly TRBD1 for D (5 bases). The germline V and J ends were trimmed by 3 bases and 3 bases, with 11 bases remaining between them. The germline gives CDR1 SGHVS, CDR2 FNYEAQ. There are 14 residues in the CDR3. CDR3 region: CASSFGGLDYGYTF. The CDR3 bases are TGTGCCAGCAGCTTCGGGGGGTTGGACTATGGCTACACCTTC.

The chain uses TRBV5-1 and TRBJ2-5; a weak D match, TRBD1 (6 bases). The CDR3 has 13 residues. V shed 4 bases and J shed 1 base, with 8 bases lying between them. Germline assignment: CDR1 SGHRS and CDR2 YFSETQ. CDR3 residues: CASSPRGQETQYF. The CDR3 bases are TGCGCCAGCAGCCCCAGGGGCCAAGAGACCCAGTACTTC.

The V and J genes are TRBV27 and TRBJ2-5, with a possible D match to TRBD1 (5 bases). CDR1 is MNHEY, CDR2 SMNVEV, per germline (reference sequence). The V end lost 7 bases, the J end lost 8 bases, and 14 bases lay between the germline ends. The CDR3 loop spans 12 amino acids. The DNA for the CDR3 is TGTGCCAGCAAGAAAAACCAGGGAACCCAGTACTTC. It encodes CASKKNQGTQYF.

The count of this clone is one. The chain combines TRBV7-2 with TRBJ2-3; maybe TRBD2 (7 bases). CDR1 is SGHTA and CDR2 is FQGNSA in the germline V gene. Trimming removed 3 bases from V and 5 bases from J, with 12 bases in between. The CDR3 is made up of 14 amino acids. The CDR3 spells CASSFWGGEDTQYF. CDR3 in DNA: TGTGCCAGCAGCTTTTGGGGGGGCGAAGATACGCAGTATTTT.

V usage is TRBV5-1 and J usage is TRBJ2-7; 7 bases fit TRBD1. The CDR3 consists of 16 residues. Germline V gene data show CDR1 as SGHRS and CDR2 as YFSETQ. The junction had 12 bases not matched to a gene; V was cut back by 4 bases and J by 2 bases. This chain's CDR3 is CASSLRQGEKTYEQYF. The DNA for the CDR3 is TGCGCCAGCAGCCTCCGACAGGGAGAGAAAACCTACGAGCAGTACTTC.

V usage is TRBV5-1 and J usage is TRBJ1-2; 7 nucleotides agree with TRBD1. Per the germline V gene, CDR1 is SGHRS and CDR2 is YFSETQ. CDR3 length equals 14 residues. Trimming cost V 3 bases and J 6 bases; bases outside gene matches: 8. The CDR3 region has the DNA TGCGCCAGCAGCTCGACAGGGCAAAGCGATGGCTACACCTTC. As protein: CASSSTGQSDGYTF.

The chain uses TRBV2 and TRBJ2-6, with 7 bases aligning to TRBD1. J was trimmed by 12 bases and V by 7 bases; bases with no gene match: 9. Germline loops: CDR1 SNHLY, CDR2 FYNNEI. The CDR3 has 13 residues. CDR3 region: CASMGQTSGVLTF. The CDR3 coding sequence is TGTGCCAGCATGGGACAGACCAGCGGCGTCCTGACTTTC.

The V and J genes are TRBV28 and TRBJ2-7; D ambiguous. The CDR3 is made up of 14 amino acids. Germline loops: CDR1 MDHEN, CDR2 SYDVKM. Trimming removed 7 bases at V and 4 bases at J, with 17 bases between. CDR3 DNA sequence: TGTGCCAGCATTTCGAACCATCCTACTTACGAGCAGTACTTC. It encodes CASISNHPTYEQYF.

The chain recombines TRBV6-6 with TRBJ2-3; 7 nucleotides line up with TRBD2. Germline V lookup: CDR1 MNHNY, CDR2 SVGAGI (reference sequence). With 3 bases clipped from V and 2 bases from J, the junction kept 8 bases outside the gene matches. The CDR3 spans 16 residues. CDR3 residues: CASSYGGAGNTDTQYF. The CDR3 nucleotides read TGTGCCAGCAGTTATGGAGGAGCGGGGAACACAGATACGCAGTATTTT.

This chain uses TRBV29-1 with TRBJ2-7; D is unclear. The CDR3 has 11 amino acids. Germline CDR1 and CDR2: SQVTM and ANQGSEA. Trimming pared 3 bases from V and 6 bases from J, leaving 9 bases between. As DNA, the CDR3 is TGCAGCGTTGAGTTTACGGGCGAGCAGTACTTC. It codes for CSVEFTGEQYF.

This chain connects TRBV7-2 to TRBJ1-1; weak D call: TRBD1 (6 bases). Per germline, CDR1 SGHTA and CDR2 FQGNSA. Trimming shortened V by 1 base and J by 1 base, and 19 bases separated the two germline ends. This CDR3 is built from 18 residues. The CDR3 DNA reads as TGTGCCAGCAGCTTAGGTTGGGTGCAGGGGAGGGCGAACACTGAAGCTTTCTTT. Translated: CASSLGWVQGRANTEAFF. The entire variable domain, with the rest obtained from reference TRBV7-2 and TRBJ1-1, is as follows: GAGVSQSPSNKVTEKGKDVELRCDPISGHTALYWYRQSLGQGLEFLIYFQGNSAPDKSGLPSDRFSAERTGGSVSTLTIQRTQQEDSAVYLCASSLGWVQGRANTEAFFGQGTRLTVV.

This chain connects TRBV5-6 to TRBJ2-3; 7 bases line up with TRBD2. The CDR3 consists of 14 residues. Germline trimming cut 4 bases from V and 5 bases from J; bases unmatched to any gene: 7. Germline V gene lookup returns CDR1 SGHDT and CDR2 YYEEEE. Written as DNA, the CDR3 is TGTGCCAGCAGCCGGACTAGTGGGAAAGATACGCAGTATTTT. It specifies CASSRTSGKDTQYF.

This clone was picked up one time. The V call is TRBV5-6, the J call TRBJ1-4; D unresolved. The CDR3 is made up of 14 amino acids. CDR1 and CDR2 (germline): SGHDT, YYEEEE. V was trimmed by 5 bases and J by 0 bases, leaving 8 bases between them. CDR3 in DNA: TGTGCCAGCAGTTTTCTTGCAACTAATGAAAAACTGTTTTTT. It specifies CASSFLATNEKLFF.